The 4 T cell receptor beta chains given below trace back to one sample, sequenced in a study of blood T cell repertoires in COVID-19. Libraries were prepared by immunoSEQ multiplex PCR; TCRdb keeps only in-frame clonotypes and omits some of them. The sample contains approximately 200,000 clones, 84% of which appear only once. The sequenced sample consisted of peripheral blood. These receptors originate from a woman over 75 with COVID-19, enrolled during active disease.

The V gene is TRBV5-1, the J gene TRBJ2-7, with 8 bases aligning to TRBD1. Losses at the gene ends were 3 bases for V and 6 bases for J; bases not matched to a gene: 11. This CDR3 is built from 15 residues. The germline gives CDR1 SGHRS, CDR2 YFSETQ. The CDR3 region has the DNA TGCGCCAGCAGCTCCACCGAGAAGACAGGGGCCGAGCAGTACTTC. This sequence encodes CASSSTEKTGAEQYF.

The rearrangement joins TRBV27 to TRBJ1-5, with 7 nucleotides matching TRBD1. Germline-derived CDR1 and CDR2 are MNHEY and SMNVEV (reference sequence). The trim removed 8 bases at V and 7 bases at J, leaving 14 bases unmatched. The CDR3 is 15 residues long. The CDR3 spells CASGPDRVRGQPQHF. The CDR3 DNA reads TGTGCCAGCGGGCCTGACAGGGTAAGGGGACAGCCCCAGCATTTT.

This clone was picked up a small number of times. This chain's CDR3 is CASRGAFGREQYV. In nucleotides, the CDR3 is TGTGCCAGCAGGGGAGCGTTCGGGCGGGAGCAGTACGTC. The chain carries TRBV11-2 and TRBJ2-7, with D possibly being TRBD2 (5 bases). The germline CDR1 and CDR2 sequences are SGHAT and FQNNGV. The CDR3 contains 13 residues. The V gene lost 6 bases and the J gene lost 7 bases, with 16 bases spanning the gap.

Here the CDR3 DNA reads TGTGCCAGTAGCGGGGGGGCTGTCTACGAGCAGTACTTC. It encodes CASSGGAVYEQYF. The chain employs TRBV19 and TRBJ2-7, with 8 positions matching TRBD2. The CDR3 runs 13 residues. Looked up from germline, CDR1 is LNHDA and CDR2 is SQIVND (reference sequence). V lost 6 bases to trimming and J lost 3 bases; unmatched junction nucleotides: 4.